This T cell receptor beta chain was captured in a study of blood T cell repertoires in COVID-19. Study information: Each recovered donor of Cohort 3 presented with two negative PCRs, clearance, or symptom resolution. COVID-19 samples from acute and convalescent phases originated in the United States, Italy and Spain.

Only in-frame clones appear in the TCRdb table, and some are missing; sequencing was by immunoSEQ multiplex PCR. This table holds about 170,000 clones, about 80% found once. Participant ages covered roughly 18 to 89 years across 24 US areas. Assignments of participants to cohorts depended upon their own reported clinical history. This clone has just a few counts. The germline gene is not matched at one end of the junction; a read error may be the cause. CDR1 GTSNPN and CDR2 SVGIG come from the germline V gene (reference sequence). The CDR3 has 10 residues. Sequenced sample: PBMCs or T cells enriched from blood (not recorded which). This sequence joins TRBV30 and TRBJ1-2, with D perhaps TRBD1 (5 bases). The TCR sequence derives from a woman in her seventies in a cohort exposed to, infected with or recovered from COVID-19 (not recorded which). CDR3: CARRDFGYTF. Here the CDR3 DNA reads TGTGCCCGGAGGGACTTTGGCTACACCTTC.